A single T cell receptor beta chain is shown here with its context. Its antigen is unknown. No much larger clone exists at a distance of one base, and base qualities are not known. This sample was included in a study of T cell repertoires in cytomegalovirus infection (dated by TCRdb to about 2019). About the investigation overall: Because public TCR beta signatures pointed to carriage of CMV infection together with the matching HLA type, the HLA type of each donor mattered for the analysis. Findings and caveats that apply to the study as a whole: In both this cohort and an independent roughly 350-donor cohort, the cumulative frequency of public TCR beta family members distinguished carriers of CMV infection plus the relevant HLA type. The ex vivo response was dominated by HLA-C-restricted CMV-specific TCR beta clonotypes, which also provided the single most frequent clonotype in two of eight donors.

V and J are truncated by 6 bases and 4 bases respectively, leaving an intervening sequence of 21 bases. Based on the germline V gene, the CDR1 and CDR2 sequences are MNHEY and SVGEGT. The cysteine opens and the phenylalanine closes a CDR3 of 17 amino acids. The sequence is cut down to CDR3 DNA, 51 bases in frame from base 1. The listed sequencing device is Illumina HiSeq 1500. The public reads were reprocessed in TCRdb via fastp at Q25 and MiXCR, keeping in-frame beta chains. Every distinct CDR3 protein forms one entry, paired with its most common genes and DNA. Across this sample there are 230,000 or so distinct CDR3 sequences, with about a sixth seen only once. Less than 60% of the sample goes to the ten largest clones.

Sample: CD8+ T cells from PBMCs. The chain is made from TRBV6-2 or TRBV6-3 and TRBJ2-2; the D call is possibly TRBD1 or TRBD2, each sharing 5 bases. The source of this sequence is a human donor in good health (CMV status not recorded). Some clones in this sample may be carry-over from other donors' samples. The CDR3 sequence is CASRPPVGGSGTGELFF. DNA sequence: TGTGCCAGCAGGCCCCCCGTTGGGGGTTCGGGCACCGGGGAGCTGTTTTTT.